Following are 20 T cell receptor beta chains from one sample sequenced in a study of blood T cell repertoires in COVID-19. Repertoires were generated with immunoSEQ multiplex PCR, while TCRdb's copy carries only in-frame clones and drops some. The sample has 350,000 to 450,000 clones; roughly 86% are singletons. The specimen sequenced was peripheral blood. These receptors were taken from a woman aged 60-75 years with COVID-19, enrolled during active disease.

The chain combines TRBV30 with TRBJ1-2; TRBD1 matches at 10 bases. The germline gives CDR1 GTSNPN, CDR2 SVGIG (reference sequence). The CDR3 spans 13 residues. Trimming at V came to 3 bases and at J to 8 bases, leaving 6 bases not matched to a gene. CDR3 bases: TGTGCCTGGAGGGCGAAGGACAGGGGGGGCTACACCTTC. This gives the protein CAWRAKDRGGYTF.

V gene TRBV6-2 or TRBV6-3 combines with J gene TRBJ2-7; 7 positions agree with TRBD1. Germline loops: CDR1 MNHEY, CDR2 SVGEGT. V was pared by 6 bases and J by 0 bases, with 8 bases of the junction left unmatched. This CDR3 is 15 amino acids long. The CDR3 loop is CASSLLGQASYEQYF. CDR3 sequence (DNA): TGTGCCAGCAGCCTCCTCGGACAGGCCTCCTACGAGCAGTACTTC.

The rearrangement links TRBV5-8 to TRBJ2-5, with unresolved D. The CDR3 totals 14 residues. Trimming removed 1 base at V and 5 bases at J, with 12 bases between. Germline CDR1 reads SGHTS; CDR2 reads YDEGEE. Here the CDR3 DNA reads TGTGCCAGCAGCTTGTCTAATCGCCCGGAGACCCAGTACTTC. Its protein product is CASSLSNRPETQYF. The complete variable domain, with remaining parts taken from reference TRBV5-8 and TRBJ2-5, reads EAGVTQSPTHLIKTRGQQATLRCSPISGHTSVYWYQQALGLGLQFLLWYDEGEERNRGNFPPRFSGRQFPNYSSELNVNALELEDSALYLCASSLSNRPETQYFGPGTRLLVL.

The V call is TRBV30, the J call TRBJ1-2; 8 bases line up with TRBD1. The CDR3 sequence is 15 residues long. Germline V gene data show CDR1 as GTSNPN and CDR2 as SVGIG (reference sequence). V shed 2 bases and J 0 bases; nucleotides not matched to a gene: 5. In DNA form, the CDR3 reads TGTGCCTGGAGTAACCCGGGACAGGCTAACTATGGCTACACCTTC. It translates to CAWSNPGQANYGYTF.

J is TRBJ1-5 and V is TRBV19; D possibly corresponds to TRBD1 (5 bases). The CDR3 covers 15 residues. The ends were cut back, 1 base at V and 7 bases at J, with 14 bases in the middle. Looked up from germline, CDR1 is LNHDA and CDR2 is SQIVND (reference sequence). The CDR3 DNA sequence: TGTGCCAGTAGTATAGGTACGGGGGTCAGCCAGCCCCAGCATTTT. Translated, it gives CASSIGTGVSQPQHF.

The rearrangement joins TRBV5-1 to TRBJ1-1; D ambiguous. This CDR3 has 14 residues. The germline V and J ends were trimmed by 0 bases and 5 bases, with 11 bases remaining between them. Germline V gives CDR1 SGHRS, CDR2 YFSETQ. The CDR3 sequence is CASSLGTVLTEAFF. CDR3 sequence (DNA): TGCGCCAGCAGCTTGGGCACGGTTTTGACTGAAGCTTTCTTT.

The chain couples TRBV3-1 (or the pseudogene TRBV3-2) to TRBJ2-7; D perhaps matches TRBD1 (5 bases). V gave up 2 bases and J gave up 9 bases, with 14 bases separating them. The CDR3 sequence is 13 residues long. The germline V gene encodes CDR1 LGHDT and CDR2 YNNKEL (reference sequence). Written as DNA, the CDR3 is TGTGCCAGCAGCCAAAGGTTGGGGCGGAGGCAGTACTTC. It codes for CASSQRLGRRQYF.

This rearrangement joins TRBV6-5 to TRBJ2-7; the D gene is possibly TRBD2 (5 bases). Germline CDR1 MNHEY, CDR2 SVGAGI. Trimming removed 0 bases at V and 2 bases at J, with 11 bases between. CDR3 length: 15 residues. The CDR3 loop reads CASSYSTGGTYEQYF. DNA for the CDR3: TGTGCCAGCAGTTACTCGACCGGAGGAACCTACGAGCAGTACTTC.

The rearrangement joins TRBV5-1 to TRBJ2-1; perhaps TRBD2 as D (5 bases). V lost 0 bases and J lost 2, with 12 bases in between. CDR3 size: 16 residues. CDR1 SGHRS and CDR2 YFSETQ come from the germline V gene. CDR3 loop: CASSLVGSDAYNEQFF. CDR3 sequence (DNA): TGCGCCAGCAGCTTGGTAGGTAGCGACGCCTACAATGAGCAGTTCTTC.

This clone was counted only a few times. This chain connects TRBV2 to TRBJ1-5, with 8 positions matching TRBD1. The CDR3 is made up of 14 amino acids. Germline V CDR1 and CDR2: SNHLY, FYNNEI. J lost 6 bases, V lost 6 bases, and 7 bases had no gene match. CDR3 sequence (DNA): TGTGCCAGCAGAGAAAACAGGGGGACTCAGCCCCAGCATTTT. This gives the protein CASRENRGTQPQHF. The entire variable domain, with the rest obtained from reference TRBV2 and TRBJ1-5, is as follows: EPEVTQTPSHQVTQMGQEVILRCVPISNHLYFYWYRQILGQKVEFLVSFYNNEISEKSEIFDDQFSVERPDGSNFTLKIRSTKLEDSAMYFCASRENRGTQPQHFGDGTRLSIL.

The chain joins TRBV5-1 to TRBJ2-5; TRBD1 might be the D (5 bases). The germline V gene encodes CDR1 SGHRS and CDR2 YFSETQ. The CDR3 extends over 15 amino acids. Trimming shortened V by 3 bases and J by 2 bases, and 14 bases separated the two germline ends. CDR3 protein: CASSSTDPRQETQYF. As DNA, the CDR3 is TGCGCCAGCAGCTCGACAGACCCGCGGCAAGAGACCCAGTACTTC.

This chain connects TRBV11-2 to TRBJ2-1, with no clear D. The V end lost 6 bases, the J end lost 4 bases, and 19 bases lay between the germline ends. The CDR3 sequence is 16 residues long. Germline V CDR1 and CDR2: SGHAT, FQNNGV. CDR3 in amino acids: CASRQIQGAGYNEQFF. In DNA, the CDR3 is TGTGCCAGCAGACAGATACAAGGCGCCGGTTACAATGAGCAGTTCTTC.

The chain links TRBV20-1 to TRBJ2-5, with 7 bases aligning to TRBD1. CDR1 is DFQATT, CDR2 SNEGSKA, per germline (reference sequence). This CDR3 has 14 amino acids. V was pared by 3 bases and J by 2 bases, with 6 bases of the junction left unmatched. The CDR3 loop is CSASFGTVQETQYF. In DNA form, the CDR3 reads TGCAGTGCTAGTTTCGGGACAGTTCAAGAGACCCAGTACTTC.

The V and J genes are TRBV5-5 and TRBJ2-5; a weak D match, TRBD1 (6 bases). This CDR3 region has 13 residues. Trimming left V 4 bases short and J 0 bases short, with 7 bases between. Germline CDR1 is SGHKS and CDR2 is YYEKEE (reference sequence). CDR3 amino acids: CASSPGDQETQYF. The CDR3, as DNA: TGTGCCAGCAGCCCAGGGGACCAAGAGACCCAGTACTTC.

The CDR3 loop reads CASKTSGGTDTQYF. CDR3 nucleotides: TGTGCCAGTAAGACTAGCGGGGGCACAGATACGCAGTATTTT. The V and J genes are TRBV19 and TRBJ2-3, with 11 bases aligning to TRBD2. The CDR3 covers 14 residues. The germline V gene encodes CDR1 LNHDA and CDR2 SQIVND (reference sequence). With V trimmed by 7 bases and J by 1 base, 1 base remained unmatched.

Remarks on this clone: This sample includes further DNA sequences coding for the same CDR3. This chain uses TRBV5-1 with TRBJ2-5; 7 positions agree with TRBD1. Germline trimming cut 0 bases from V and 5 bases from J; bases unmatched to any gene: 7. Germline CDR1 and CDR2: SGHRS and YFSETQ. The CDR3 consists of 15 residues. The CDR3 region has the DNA TGCGCCAGCAGCTTGGCAGGCGGCAGGGGGGAGACCCAGTACTTC. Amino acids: CASSLAGGRGETQYF.

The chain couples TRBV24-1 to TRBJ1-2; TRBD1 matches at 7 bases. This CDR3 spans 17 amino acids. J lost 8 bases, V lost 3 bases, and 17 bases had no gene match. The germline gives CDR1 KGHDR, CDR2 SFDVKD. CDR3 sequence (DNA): TGTGCCACCAGTGATCTGGGACAGTTCCCATGGGAAGAGGGCTACACCTTC. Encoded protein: CATSDLGQFPWEEGYTF.

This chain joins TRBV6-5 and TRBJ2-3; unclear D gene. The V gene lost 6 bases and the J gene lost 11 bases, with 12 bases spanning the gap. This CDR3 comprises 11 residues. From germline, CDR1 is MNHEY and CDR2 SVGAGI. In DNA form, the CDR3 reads TGTGCCAGCAGGACTGGCCCTAAGCAGTATTTT. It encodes CASRTGPKQYF.

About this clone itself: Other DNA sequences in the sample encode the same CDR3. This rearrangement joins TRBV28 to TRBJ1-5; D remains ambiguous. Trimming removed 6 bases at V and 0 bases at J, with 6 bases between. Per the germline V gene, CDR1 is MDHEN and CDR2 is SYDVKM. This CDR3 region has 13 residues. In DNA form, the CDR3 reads TGTGCCAGCAGCCTAGATAGCAATCAGCCCCAGCATTTT. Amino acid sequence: CASSLDSNQPQHF.

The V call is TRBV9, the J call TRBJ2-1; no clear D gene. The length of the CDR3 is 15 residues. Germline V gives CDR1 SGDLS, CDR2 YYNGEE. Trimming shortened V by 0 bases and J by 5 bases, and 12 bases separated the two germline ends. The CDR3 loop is CASSVAPLLNNEQFF. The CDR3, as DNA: TGTGCCAGCAGCGTAGCCCCCCTGCTAAACAATGAGCAGTTCTTC. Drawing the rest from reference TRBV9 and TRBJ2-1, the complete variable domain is DSGVTQTPKHLITATGQRVTLRCSPRSGDLSVYWYQQSLDQGLQFLIQYYNGEERAKGNILERFSAQQFPDLHSELNLSSLELGDSALYFCASSVAPLLNNEQFFGPGTRLTVL.